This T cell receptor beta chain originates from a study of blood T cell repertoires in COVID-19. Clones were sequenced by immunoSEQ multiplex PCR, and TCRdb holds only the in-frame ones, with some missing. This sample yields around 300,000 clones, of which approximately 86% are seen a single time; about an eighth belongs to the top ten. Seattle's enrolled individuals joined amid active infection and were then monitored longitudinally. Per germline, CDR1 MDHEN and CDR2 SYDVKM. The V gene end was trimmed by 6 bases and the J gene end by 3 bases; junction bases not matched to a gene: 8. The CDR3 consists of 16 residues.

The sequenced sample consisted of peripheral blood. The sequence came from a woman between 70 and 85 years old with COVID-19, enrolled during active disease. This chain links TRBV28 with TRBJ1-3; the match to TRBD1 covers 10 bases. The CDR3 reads CASSGSGTGDGNTIYF. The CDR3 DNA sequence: TGTGCCAGCAGCGGGTCTGGGACAGGGGATGGAAACACCATATATTTT.